This TCR beta chain was captured in a study of shared clonotypes between healthy human individuals. V lost 8 bases and J lost 3; bases outside the gene matches: 7. The CDR3 loop spans 13 amino acids. Germline CDR1 and CDR2: KGHSH and LQKENI. All donors were Caucasian adults living in Nashville, Tennessee. Generated by immunoSEQ multiplex PCR, the TCRdb table keeps only in-frame clones and is missing some. The sample comprises about 490,000 clones, around 85% of which are singletons, and about 12% rests with the top ten. Sequencing used PBMCs. The source of this sequence is a woman aged 40 to 50 in good health. Some clones in this sample may be carry-over from other donors' samples. This chain links TRBV18 with TRBJ2-7; 7 bases are shared with TRBD1. The CDR3: CASTRQGIYEQYF. CDR3 sequence (DNA): TGTGCCAGCACTCGACAGGGAATCTACGAGCAGTACTTC.